Below are 17 T cell receptor beta chains sequenced from a single sample in a study of regulatory T cells in long-lasting Graves disease. Time point in this sample: newly diagnosed GD, antithyroid drugs for less than 3 months. PBMCs provided the RNA from which the TCR library was made. Relying on iRepertoire HTBI primers and Arm-PCR of CDR3 regions, the team built TCR beta libraries. One entry per CDR3 protein results from TCRdb running MiXCR on the multiplex PCR reads. The sample lists roughly 500,000 distinct CDR3 sequences, about 14% occurring once. These records were also assigned to another study, of T cells in Graves' hyperthyroidism and ophthalmopathy.

The material sequenced was peripheral blood mononuclear cells (PBMCs), taken at new diagnosis, from a patient treated with antithyroid drugs. These receptors were obtained from a young man with Graves disease.

This clonotype was observed at least ten times. V is TRBV11-3 and J is TRBJ2-3; 11 bases line up with TRBD2. The CDR3 is made up of 15 amino acids. Losses at the gene ends were 3 bases for V and 5 bases for J; bases not matched to a gene: 4. Germline loops: CDR1 SGHNT, CDR2 YENEEA. The CDR3 reads CASSFIAGGIDTQYF. CDR3 bases: TGTGCCAGCAGCTTCATAGCGGGAGGGATAGATACGCAGTATTTT.

This clonotype was detected many times. This sequence joins TRBV6-1 and TRBJ2-1; maybe TRBD2 (6 bases). V was cut by 0 bases and J by 6 bases, with 21 bases left in between. CDR1 is MNHNS, CDR2 SASEGT, per germline. This CDR3 is 18 amino acids long. Here the CDR3 DNA reads TGTGCCAGCAGTGAAGCGCTTCTGGGGCGGGGACTTCGCAATGAGCAGTTCTTC. This translates into CASSEALLGRGLRNEQFF.

This clonotype appeared a few times. The final CDR3 position lacks the conserved phenylalanine or tryptophan, pointing to a likely read error. This sequence joins TRBV7-8 and TRBJ2-5; 12 nucleotides match TRBD2. Germline CDR1 SGHVS, CDR2 FQNEAQ. Trimming removed 5 bases from V and 5 bases from J; junction bases left unmatched: 18. This CDR3 comprises 19 residues. This chain's CDR3 is CASSPRTGRLAGVSETQYL. As DNA, the CDR3 is TGTGCCAGCAGCCCGAGGACAGGGCGACTAGCGGGAGTTTCCGAGACCCAGTACCTC.

This clonotype has ten or more counts. V gene TRBV27 combines with J gene TRBJ1-2, with D unresolved. This CDR3 has 13 amino acids. Germline values: CDR1 MNHEY, CDR2 SMNVEV (reference sequence). Trimming shortened V by 2 bases and J by 3 bases, and 7 bases separated the two germline ends. The CDR3, as DNA: TGTGCCAGCAGTTTAAAGGGTGACTATGGCTACACCTTC. Its translation is CASSLKGDYGYTF.

This clonotype was counted only a few times. Just one base apart from a much larger clone, this may be a read error. This chain joins TRBV12-3 or TRBV12-4 and TRBJ1-2; TRBD1 agrees at 7 bases. CDR3 size: 19 residues. Germline trimming cut 4 bases from V and 0 bases from J; bases unmatched to any gene: 17. CDR3 amino acids: CASSSEYRDRKESNYGYTF. Written as DNA, the CDR3 is TGTGCCAGCAGTTCAGAATACCGGGACAGAAAAGAATCTAACTATGGCTACACCTTC.

This clonotype was detected many times. V is TRBV5-1 and J is TRBJ1-1; tentatively, D is TRBD1 (6 bases). V was clipped by 3 bases and J by 7 bases, with 10 bases between them. This CDR3 has 12 residues. In germline, CDR1 is SGHRS, CDR2 YFSETQ. DNA for the CDR3: TGCGCCAGCAGCTACAACAGGGATGAAGCTTTCTTT. Translated, it gives CASSYNRDEAFF.

This clonotype was observed a handful of times. The gene calls are TRBV27 and TRBJ2-7, with TRBD1 matching 8 bases. J gave up 3 bases and V 5 bases, and 9 bases lay outside the gene matches. CDR3 length: 15 residues. Germline-derived CDR1 and CDR2 are MNHEY and SMNVEV (reference sequence). CDR3 in DNA: TGTGCCAGCAGTAAATTAGGACAGGGCATCTACGAGCAGTACTTC. Protein sequence: CASSKLGQGIYEQYF.

This clonotype was detected many times. The chain carries TRBV7-2 and TRBJ2-7, with D possibly being TRBD2 (5 bases). Germline V gives CDR1 SGHTA, CDR2 FQGNSA. This CDR3 is 13 amino acids long. The V end was cut by 6 bases, the J end by 2 bases, with 11 bases between. Here the CDR3 DNA reads TGTGCCAGCAGGGACTGGAATACCTACGAGCAGTACTTC. This codes for CASRDWNTYEQYF. Based on the CDR3 plus reference TRBV7-2 and TRBJ2-7, the full variable domain is GAGVSQSPSNKVTEKGKDVELRCDPISGHTALYWYRQSLGQGLEFLIYFQGNSAPDKSGLPSDRFSAERTGGSVSTLTIQRTQQEDSAVYLCASRDWNTYEQYFGPGTRLTVT.

There are many counts of this clonotype. This sequence joins TRBV20-1 and TRBJ2-1; 7 bases agree with TRBD2. With 0 bases clipped from V and 6 bases from J, the junction kept 2 bases outside the gene matches. Germline-derived CDR1 and CDR2 are DFQATT and SNEGSKA (reference sequence). This CDR3 comprises 13 residues. The CDR3 bases are TGCAGTGCTAGAGACCTAGCGGCCAATGAGCAGTTCTTC. Its translation is CSARDLAANEQFF.

There are many counts of this clonotype. The chain combines TRBV11-2 with TRBJ2-5; possible D gene TRBD2, 5 bases. The CDR3 runs 15 residues. CDR1 and CDR2 (germline): SGHAT, FQNNGV. Trimming cost V 6 bases and J 5 bases, with 19 bases left between them. CDR3 loop: CASRKPGKGAETQYF. The CDR3 nucleotides read TGTGCCAGCAGGAAACCGGGAAAAGGTGCGGAGACCCAGTACTTC.

This clonotype was recorded at least ten times. The chain has TRBV12-3 or TRBV12-4 and TRBJ1-4, with D possibly TRBD1 on 5 matching bases. The CDR3 is made up of 16 amino acids. V gave up 6 bases and J gave up 10 bases, with 24 bases separating them. CDR3: CASRPGAGPSPGKLFF. The CDR3 nucleotides are TGTGCCAGCAGACCCGGGGCGGGGCCTTCCCCCGGAAAACTGTTTTTT.

This clonotype was seen a few times. The chain joins TRBV10-3 to TRBJ2-1; weak D call: TRBD2 (6 bases). The CDR3 has 13 residues. Trimming took off 9 bases at V and 2 bases at J, with 11 bases between the two ends. CDR1 is ENHRY, CDR2 SYGVKD, per germline. The CDR3 nucleotides read TGTGCCATATTGGACTATCCCTACAATGAGCAGTTCTTC. Residues: CAILDYPYNEQFF.

Ten or more counts support this clonotype. The chain carries TRBV7-2 and TRBJ1-3; 9 bases line up with TRBD1. This CDR3 is built from 14 residues. The trim removed 5 bases at V and 2 bases at J, leaving 1 base unmatched. CDR1 is SGHTA and CDR2 is FQGNSA in the germline V gene. This chain's CDR3 is CASSRTGAGNTIYF. In DNA form, the CDR3 reads TGTGCCAGCAGCCGGACAGGGGCTGGAAACACCATATATTTT.

Many counts were recorded for this clonotype. The chain employs TRBV27 and TRBJ1-1, with D perhaps TRBD1 (6 bases). The CDR3 spans 15 residues. Germline V CDR1 and CDR2: MNHEY, SMNVEV (reference sequence). V was clipped by 7 bases and J by 1 base, with 16 bases between them. CDR3 amino acids: CASTLPGHQNTEAFF. The CDR3 DNA reads as TGTGCCAGCACCCTTCCGGGACACCAGAACACTGAAGCTTTCTTT.

This clonotype appeared many times. The V gene is TRBV29-1, the J gene TRBJ2-7; no clear D gene. This CDR3 has 14 amino acids. Germline CDR1 reads SQVTM; CDR2 reads ANQGSEA. V gave up 7 bases and J gave up 3 bases, with 19 bases separating them. In nucleotides, the CDR3 is TGCAGCGCCCCAATCCCCGAGTACGACTACGAGCAGTACTTC. It translates to CSAPIPEYDYEQYF.

This clonotype was recorded many times. The CDR3 region is CASSSSYLNLYEQYF. The CDR3 DNA sequence: TGTGCCAGCAGCTCTTCCTACCTGAATCTCTACGAGCAGTACTTC. The chain joins TRBV11-2 to TRBJ2-7, with D hard to call. The CDR3 consists of 15 residues. Germline-derived CDR1 and CDR2 are SGHAT and FQNNGV. V was cut by 4 bases and J by 3 bases, with 16 bases left in between.

This clonotype showed up many times. The V call is TRBV24-1, the J call TRBJ2-7; D possibly matches TRBD1 or TRBD2 (5 bases each). CDR3 length: 14 amino acids. CDR1 and CDR2 from the germline V gene are KGHDR and SFDVKD. Trimming left V 2 bases short and J 5 bases short, with 12 bases between. In DNA, the CDR3 is TGTGCCACCAGTGATTCCCGGGACGACAACGAGCAGTACTTC. Residues: CATSDSRDDNEQYF.